This TCR beta chain was recorded in a study of early T cells in non-severe SARS-CoV-2 infection. Study overall: The authors sequenced bulk RNA from unsorted whole blood, leaving chains unpaired.

One entry per CDR3 protein, called by TCRdb with MiXCR from the 5' RACE reads. The table shows about 73,000 distinct CDR3 sequences, with roughly an eighth occurring only once. This CDR3 contains 13 residues. Germline CDR1 LGHDT, CDR2 YNNKEL (reference sequence). V was clipped by 6 bases and J by 1 base, with 9 bases between them. This clonotype has ten or more counts. V gene TRBV3-1 combines with J gene TRBJ1-1, with a tentative D call TRBD1 (6 bases). This sequence originates from an adult who was a healthcare worker with PCR-confirmed SARS-CoV-2 infection or an uninfected control (not recorded which). Sequencing was done on a sample of whole blood. CDR3 amino acids: CASSWTENTEAFF. Written as DNA, the CDR3 is TGTGCCAGCAGTTGGACAGAGAACACTGAAGCTTTCTTT.